These 29 T cell receptor beta chains came from one sample sequenced in a study of PD-1 blockade in classical Hodgkin lymphoma. Clones were read by immunoSEQ multiplex PCR, and TCRdb kept only the in-frame ones, dropping some. The sample has around 30,000 clones; approximately 90% are singletons. The time point: newly diagnosed, previously untreated cHL patient sample. Sample: peripheral blood mononuclear cells (PBMCs). The receptors shown here come from a human donor with classical Hodgkin lymphoma.

The chain carries TRBV7-2 and TRBJ1-2, with a tentative D call TRBD1 (5 bases). V was cut by 1 base and J by 1 base, with 10 bases left in between. The germline V gene has CDR1 SGHTA and CDR2 FQGNSA. The CDR3 has 15 amino acids. In DNA form, the CDR3 reads TGTGCCAGCAGCTTAGTCCCAGGGAATAACTATGGCTACACCTTC. This codes for CASSLVPGNNYGYTF.

The chain carries TRBV5-1 and TRBJ2-1; TRBD2 agrees at 11 bases. CDR3 length: 16 residues. J lost 6 bases, V lost 4 bases, and 9 bases had no gene match. Germline CDR1 reads SGHRS; CDR2 reads YFSETQ. The CDR3 protein is CASSLIAGGAVNEQFF. CDR3 bases: TGCGCCAGCAGCCTAATAGCGGGAGGGGCTGTCAATGAGCAGTTCTTC.

V is TRBV6-1 and J is TRBJ1-2, with D possibly matching TRBD1 (5 bases). CDR1 MNHNS and CDR2 SASEGT come from the germline V gene. Trimming took off 3 bases at V and 3 bases at J, with 14 bases between the two ends. The CDR3 runs 15 residues. DNA for the CDR3: TGTGCCAGCAGTGACGGCAGCACGGGGGACTATGGCTACACCTTC. This codes for CASSDGSTGDYGYTF.

The chain links TRBV29-1 to TRBJ2-3; unclear D gene. V lost 5 bases, J lost 4 bases, and 13 bases lay in between. The CDR3 runs to 13 residues. Germline V gene sequence: CDR1 SQVTM, CDR2 ANQGSEA. The CDR3 region has the DNA TGCAGCGTTATGACCACCTCCGCAGATACGCAGTATTTT. Translating gives CSVMTTSADTQYF.

The chain employs TRBV6-6 and TRBJ2-7, with 8 bases that match TRBD1. CDR3 length equals 16 residues. The V and J ends lost 6 bases and 0 bases, in that order; junction bases with no gene match: 10. Per the germline V gene, CDR1 is MNHNY and CDR2 is SVGAGI (reference sequence). The CDR3 reads CASRLPGQGNSYEQYF. The CDR3 bases are TGTGCCAGCAGACTCCCTGGACAGGGCAACTCCTACGAGCAGTACTTC.

The rearrangement uses TRBV5-1 and TRBJ2-7, with 7 nucleotides matching TRBD2. CDR1 is SGHRS and CDR2 is YFSETQ in the germline V gene. The CDR3 sequence is 16 residues long. Trimming removed 0 bases from V and 2 bases from J; junction bases left unmatched: 8. This CDR3 is CASSLDPSGETYEQYF. CDR3 bases: TGCGCCAGCAGCTTGGACCCTAGCGGAGAAACCTACGAGCAGTACTTC.

The chain is built from TRBV5-1 and TRBJ2-7; 10 bases agree with TRBD1. Germline V CDR1 and CDR2: SGHRS, YFSETQ. With 4 bases clipped from V and 4 bases from J, the junction kept 5 bases outside the gene matches. CDR3 size: 14 residues. Here the CDR3 reads CASSPGQGFYEQYF. The CDR3 DNA reads as TGCGCCAGCAGCCCGGGACAGGGGTTTTACGAGCAGTACTTC.

The chain couples TRBV5-5 to TRBJ2-6; unclear D gene. Per germline, CDR1 SGHKS and CDR2 YYEKEE (reference sequence). The germline V and J ends were trimmed by 3 bases and 0 bases, with 7 bases remaining between them. This CDR3 is built from 15 residues. CDR3 in amino acids: CASSSVDSGANVLTF. In DNA form, the CDR3 reads TGTGCCAGCAGCTCGGTGGACTCTGGGGCCAACGTCCTGACTTTC.

This clone was counted only a few times. The chain combines TRBV20-1 with TRBJ2-1; no clear D. Germline V gene lookup returns CDR1 DFQATT and CDR2 SNEGSKA (reference sequence). The CDR3 has 11 residues. Trimming left V 6 bases short and J 8 bases short, with 11 bases between. The CDR3 DNA is TGCAGTGCCCGTACGACGTATGAGCAGTTCTTC. This translates into CSARTTYEQFF.

This CDR3 reads CASSRRASVPPTGELFF. In nucleotides, the CDR3 is TGTGCCAGTAGCCGCCGCGCTAGCGTACCCCCCACCGGGGAGCTGTTTTTT. The chain joins TRBV19 to TRBJ2-2; weak D call: TRBD2 (6 bases). Between the trimmed V and J ends, which lost 6 bases and 4 bases, there was a span of 21 bases. The CDR3 runs to 17 residues. Per the germline V gene, CDR1 is LNHDA and CDR2 is SQIVND (reference sequence). The full variable domain, completed using reference TRBV19 and TRBJ2-2, is DGGITQSPKYLFRKEGQNVTLSCEQNLNHDAMYWYRQDPGQGLRLIYYSQIVNDFQKGDIAEGYSVSREKKESFPLTVTSAQKNPTAFYLCASSRRASVPPTGELFFGEGSRLTVL.

This chain uses TRBV6-5 with TRBJ1-1; D is ambiguous. V lost 0 bases and J 0 bases, leaving 8 bases between the germline ends. The CDR3 is made up of 15 amino acids. Germline values: CDR1 MNHEY, CDR2 SVGAGI. The CDR3, as DNA: TGTGCCAGCAGTTACTCGGGCAGGATGAACACTGAAGCTTTCTTT. Residues: CASSYSGRMNTEAFF.

The chain is built from TRBV18 and TRBJ2-1; 7 bases align to TRBD2. Trimming at V came to 1 base and at J to 5 bases, leaving 5 bases not matched to a gene. Germline CDR1 and CDR2: KGHSH and LQKENI. This CDR3 has 15 residues. This CDR3 is CASSPLSLANNEQFF. CDR3 nucleotide sequence: TGTGCCAGCTCACCACTCTCACTAGCGAACAATGAGCAGTTCTTC.

The V call is TRBV28, the J call TRBJ2-5, with 13 nucleotides matching TRBD2. CDR3 length: 18 residues. Germline CDR1 MDHEN, CDR2 SYDVKM. The V gene end was trimmed by 5 bases and the J gene end by 7 bases; junction bases not matched to a gene: 16. Here the CDR3 DNA reads TGTGCCAGCAGTCTACTAGCGGGAGGGACCCAACCGCCTTGGACCCAGTACTTC. Its translation: CASSLLAGGTQPPWTQYF. Drawing the rest from reference TRBV28 and TRBJ2-5, the complete variable domain is DVKVTQSSRYLVKRTGEKVFLECVQDMDHENMFWYRQDPGLGLRLIYFSYDVKMKEKGDIPEGYSVSREKKERFSLILESASTNQTSMYLCASSLLAGGTQPPWTQYFGPGTRLLVL.

The count of this clone is one. The rearrangement joins TRBV19 to TRBJ2-7, with D possibly being TRBD2 (6 bases). Trimming shortened V by 6 bases and J by 7 bases, and 16 bases separated the two germline ends. The CDR3 is made up of 13 amino acids. Germline CDR1 is LNHDA and CDR2 is SQIVND (reference sequence). Here the CDR3 DNA reads TGTGCCAGTAGCCCGGGGCGGGATGGAGAGCAGTACTTC. This sequence encodes CASSPGRDGEQYF.

This chain uses TRBV10-1 with TRBJ2-2; D call uncertain. Germline V gene data show CDR1 as WNHNN and CDR2 as SYGVQD (reference sequence). Trimming shortened V by 6 bases and J by 7 bases, and 12 bases separated the two germline ends. The CDR3 totals 13 residues. CDR3 in amino acids: CASRREYFGELFF. CDR3 DNA sequence: TGCGCCAGCAGACGCGAGTATTTCGGGGAGCTGTTTTTT.

The V and J genes are TRBV10-1 and TRBJ1-1, with a tentative D call TRBD1 (6 bases). Germline CDR1 WNHNN, CDR2 SYGVQD (reference sequence). This CDR3 contains 14 residues. The V and J ends lost 6 bases and 4 bases respectively, with 15 bases between them. The CDR3 DNA reads as TGCGCCAGCAGCGGCACAGGGCGAACCACTGAAGCTTTCTTT. Translated, it gives CASSGTGRTTEAFF.

Only one count was recorded for this clone. The V and J genes are TRBV6-5 and TRBJ1-4, with 7 bases that match TRBD1. The CDR3 consists of 15 residues. V lost 6 bases and J lost 7; bases outside the gene matches: 11. Germline CDR1 MNHEY, CDR2 SVGAGI. The CDR3 here is CASRPTGRILEKLFF. The CDR3 region has the DNA TGTGCCAGCAGACCGACAGGGCGGATACTTGAAAAACTGTTTTTT.

The V and J genes are TRBV19 and TRBJ1-2, with 8 bases identical to TRBD1. The CDR3 extends over 15 amino acids. The trim removed 3 bases at V and 4 bases at J, leaving 7 bases unmatched. Looked up from germline, CDR1 is LNHDA and CDR2 is SQIVND (reference sequence). The CDR3, as DNA: TGTGCCAGTAGTATGGGGACAGGTGAACCCTATGGCTACACCTTC. Protein product: CASSMGTGEPYGYTF.

V and J are TRBV7-9 and TRBJ1-3; no reliable D call. The length of the CDR3 is 14 residues. Trimming cost V 2 bases and J 4 bases, with 9 bases left between them. The germline CDR1 and CDR2 sequences are SEHNR and FQNEAQ (reference sequence). The DNA for the CDR3 is TGTGCCAGCAGCTTAAGTATGGGAGGAAACACCATATATTTT. This translates into CASSLSMGGNTIYF. Drawing the rest from reference TRBV7-9 and TRBJ1-3, the complete variable domain is DTGVSQNPRHKITKRGQNVTFRCDPISEHNRLYWYRQTLGQGPEFLTYFQNEAQLEKSRLLSDRFSAERPKGSFSTLEIQRTEQGDSAMYLCASSLSMGGNTIYFGEGSWLTVV.

CDR3 in DNA: TGTGCCAGCAGCCCAACGGTCTCCTACGAGCAGTACTTC. Protein sequence: CASSPTVSYEQYF. The chain has TRBV7-2 and TRBJ2-7; no definite D call. Germline V gene data show CDR1 as SGHTA and CDR2 as FQGNSA. The CDR3 spans 13 residues. The germline V and J ends were trimmed by 5 bases and 0 bases, with 8 bases remaining between them. Together with reference TRBV7-2 and TRBJ2-7, the CDR3 gives the full variable domain: GAGVSQSPSNKVTEKGKDVELRCDPISGHTALYWYRQSLGQGLEFLIYFQGNSAPDKSGLPSDRFSAERTGGSVSTLTIQRTQQEDSAVYLCASSPTVSYEQYFGPGTRLTVT.

The gene calls are TRBV7-9 and TRBJ1-1; 9 positions agree with TRBD1. V dropped 3 bases and J dropped 10; count of bases not matched to a gene: 6. From germline, CDR1 is SEHNR and CDR2 FQNEAQ (reference sequence). The length of the CDR3 is 13 residues. Here the CDR3 reads CASSFDRGVGAFF. DNA of the CDR3: TGTGCCAGCAGCTTTGACAGGGGGGTTGGAGCTTTCTTT.

This chain connects TRBV5-1 to TRBJ2-7; D possibly corresponds to TRBD1 (6 bases). The germline V gene encodes CDR1 SGHRS and CDR2 YFSETQ. The CDR3 has 14 residues. Trimming took off 4 bases at V and 2 bases at J, with 13 bases between the two ends. In DNA form, the CDR3 reads TGCGCCAGCAGCCGAGGACAGATAACCTACGAGCAGTACTTC. Residues: CASSRGQITYEQYF.

J is TRBJ2-1 and V is TRBV28, with D hard to call. The CDR3 runs 12 residues. Between the trimmed V and J ends, which lost 2 bases and 10 bases, there was a span of 9 bases. Germline CDR1 reads MDHEN; CDR2 reads SYDVKM. DNA of the CDR3: TGTGCCAGCAGTTTAGGGCGGCGCGAGCAGTTCTTC. It encodes CASSLGRREQFF.

The V gene is TRBV7-2, the J gene TRBJ2-4; 7 nucleotides match TRBD1. The CDR3 length is 19 residues. Trimming at V came to 1 base and at J to 0 bases, leaving 12 bases not matched to a gene. The V gene's germline CDR1 is SGHTA and CDR2 FQGNSA. The CDR3 DNA sequence: TGTGCCAGCAGCTTAGAGGGTTTCCGGGGACAGCTAGCCAAAAACATTCAGTACTTC. Amino acid sequence: CASSLEGFRGQLAKNIQYF. Looking up the rest from reference TRBV7-2 and TRBJ2-4 gives the full variable domain: GAGVSQSPSNKVTEKGKDVELRCDPISGHTALYWYRQSLGQGLEFLIYFQGNSAPDKSGLPSDRFSAERTGGSVSTLTIQRTQQEDSAVYLCASSLEGFRGQLAKNIQYFGAGTRLSVL.

The sample holds one count of this clone. V is TRBV6-5 and J is TRBJ1-2; D may be TRBD1 (6 bases). The ends were cut back, 5 bases at V and 10 bases at J, with 20 bases in the middle. The CDR3 covers 14 residues. CDR1 MNHEY and CDR2 SVGAGI come from the germline V gene. CDR3: CASSGYPGGAHYTF. The DNA for the CDR3 is TGTGCCAGCAGTGGGTACCCTGGGGGCGCCCACTACACCTTC.

The rearrangement joins TRBV6-1 to TRBJ2-5; TRBD1 agrees at 8 bases. The CDR3 has 13 amino acids. With V trimmed by 4 bases and J by 4 bases, 2 bases remained unmatched. Germline V gives CDR1 MNHNS, CDR2 SASEGT. CDR3 residues: CASSVDRGETQYF. CDR3 nucleotide sequence: TGTGCCAGCAGTGTAGACAGGGGAGAGACCCAGTACTTC.

This chain uses TRBV19 with TRBJ2-6; D is unresolved. This CDR3 has 15 amino acids. CDR1 and CDR2 from the germline V gene are LNHDA and SQIVND (reference sequence). V lost 2 bases and J 0 bases, leaving 5 bases between the germline ends. CDR3 nucleotides: TGTGCCAGTAGTATACTTGGCTCTGGGGCCAACGTCCTGACTTTC. Its translation is CASSILGSGANVLTF.

The CDR3 spells CSVVQGAGNTEAFF. In DNA, the CDR3 is TGCAGCGTTGTGCAGGGGGCGGGGAACACTGAAGCTTTCTTT. This chain joins TRBV29-1 and TRBJ1-1; TRBD1 aligns across 8 bases. The CDR3 extends over 14 amino acids. Germline V gene data show CDR1 as SQVTM and CDR2 as ANQGSEA. The junction had 5 bases not matched to a gene; V was cut back by 4 bases and J by 1 base.

The chain employs TRBV10-3 and TRBJ2-1; 10 positions agree with TRBD2. With 7 bases clipped from V and 6 bases from J, the junction kept 15 bases outside the gene matches. Per germline, CDR1 ENHRY and CDR2 SYGVKD. The CDR3 runs to 17 residues. CDR3 bases: TGTGCCATCAAGCCCGGACATCTAGCGGGAGAGGGCAATGAGCAGTTCTTC. Protein sequence: CAIKPGHLAGEGNEQFF.